Here is one T cell receptor beta chain with its context. Its antigen is not known. MiXCR, applied by TCRdb to the RT-PCR reads, yields one record per CDR3 protein. The table shows 710,000 or so distinct CDR3 sequences, with around 14% occurring only once. The data were taken from a study of response to subunit inactivated influenza vaccine. After removal of 2 bases from V and 1 base from J, the junction contained 4 bases not matched to a gene. The length of the CDR3 is 15 residues. Germline-derived CDR1 and CDR2 are SEHNR and FQNEAQ (reference sequence). Findings and limits, study-wide: Only a handful of new T cells, the authors suggested, are recruited with each seasonal influenza vaccination.

The sample consisted of PBMCs from blood, taken 11 to 12 days after vaccination. V and J are TRBV7-9 and TRBJ2-5, with 7 bases aligning to TRBD2. The receptor's source is a man between 45 and 60 years old who received an inactivated influenza vaccine. This chain's CDR3 is CASSLSSGPQETQYF. CDR3 nucleotides: TGTGCCAGCAGCTTATCTAGCGGACCCCAAGAGACCCAGTACTTC.